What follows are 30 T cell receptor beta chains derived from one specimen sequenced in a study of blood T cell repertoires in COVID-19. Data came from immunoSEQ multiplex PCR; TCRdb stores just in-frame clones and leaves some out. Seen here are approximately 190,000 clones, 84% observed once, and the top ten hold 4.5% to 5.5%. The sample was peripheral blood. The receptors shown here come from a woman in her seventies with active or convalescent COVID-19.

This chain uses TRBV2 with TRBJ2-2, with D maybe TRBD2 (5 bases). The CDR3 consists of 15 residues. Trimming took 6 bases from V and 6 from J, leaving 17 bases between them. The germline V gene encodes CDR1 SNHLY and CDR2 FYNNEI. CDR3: CASRVRAGSPGELFF. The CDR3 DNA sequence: TGTGCCAGCAGGGTCCGGGCGGGTTCACCCGGGGAGCTGTTTTTT.

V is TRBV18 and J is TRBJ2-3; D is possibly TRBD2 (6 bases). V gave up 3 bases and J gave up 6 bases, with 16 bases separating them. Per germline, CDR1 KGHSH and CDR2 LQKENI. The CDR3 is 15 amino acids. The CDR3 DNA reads TGTGCCAGCTCACCCCGGGACTCAGGGCCGGATACGCAGTATTTT. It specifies CASSPRDSGPDTQYF.

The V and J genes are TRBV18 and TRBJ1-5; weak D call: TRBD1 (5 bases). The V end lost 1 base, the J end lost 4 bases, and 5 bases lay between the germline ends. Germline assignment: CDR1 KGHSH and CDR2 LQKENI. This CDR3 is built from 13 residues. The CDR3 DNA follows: TGTGCCAGCTCACCACAGGGGAATCAGCCCCAGCATTTT. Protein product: CASSPQGNQPQHF.

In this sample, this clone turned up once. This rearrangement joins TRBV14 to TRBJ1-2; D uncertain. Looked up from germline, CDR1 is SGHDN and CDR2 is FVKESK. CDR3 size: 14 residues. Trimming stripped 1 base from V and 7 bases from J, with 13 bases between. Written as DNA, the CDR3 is TGTGCCAGCAGCCAAGGGAACCTAGCCCGTGGCTACACCTTC. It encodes CASSQGNLARGYTF. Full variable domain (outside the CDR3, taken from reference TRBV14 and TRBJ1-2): EAGVTQFPSHSVIEKGQTVTLRCDPISGHDNLYWYRRVMGKEIKFLLHFVKESKQDESGMPNNRFLAERTGGTYSTLKVQPAELEDSGVYFCASSQGNLARGYTFGSGTRLTVV.

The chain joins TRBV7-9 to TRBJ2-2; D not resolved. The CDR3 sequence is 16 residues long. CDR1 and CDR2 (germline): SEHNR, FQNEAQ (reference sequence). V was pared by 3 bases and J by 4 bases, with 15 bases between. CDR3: CASSFPSKAGTGELFF. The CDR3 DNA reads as TGTGCCAGCAGCTTCCCGTCGAAAGCCGGCACCGGGGAGCTGTTTTTT.

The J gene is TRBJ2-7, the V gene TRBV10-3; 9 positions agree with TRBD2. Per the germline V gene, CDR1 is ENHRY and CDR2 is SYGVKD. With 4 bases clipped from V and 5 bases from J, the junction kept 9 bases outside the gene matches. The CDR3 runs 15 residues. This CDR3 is CAISASGAGGDEQYF. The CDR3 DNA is TGTGCCATCAGTGCTTCCGGCGCGGGGGGGGACGAGCAGTACTTC.

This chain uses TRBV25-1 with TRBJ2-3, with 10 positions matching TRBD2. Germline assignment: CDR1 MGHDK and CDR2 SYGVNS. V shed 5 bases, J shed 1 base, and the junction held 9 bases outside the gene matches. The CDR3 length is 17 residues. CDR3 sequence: CASSRASGSYGTDTQYF. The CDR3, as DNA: TGTGCCAGCAGTAGGGCTAGCGGGAGCTATGGCACAGATACGCAGTATTTT. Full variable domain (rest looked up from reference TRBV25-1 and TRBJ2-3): EADIYQTPRYLVIGTGKKITLECSQTMGHDKMYWYQQDPGMELHLIHYSYGVNSTEKGDLSSESTVSRIRTEHFPLTLESARPSHTSQYLCASSRASGSYGTDTQYFGPGTRLTVL.

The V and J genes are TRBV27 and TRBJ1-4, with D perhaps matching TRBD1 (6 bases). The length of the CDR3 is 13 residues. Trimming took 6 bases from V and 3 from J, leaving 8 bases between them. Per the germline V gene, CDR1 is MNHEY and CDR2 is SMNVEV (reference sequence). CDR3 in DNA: TGTGCCAGCAGGGGGGCGCCTAATGAAAAACTGTTTTTT. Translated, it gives CASRGAPNEKLFF.

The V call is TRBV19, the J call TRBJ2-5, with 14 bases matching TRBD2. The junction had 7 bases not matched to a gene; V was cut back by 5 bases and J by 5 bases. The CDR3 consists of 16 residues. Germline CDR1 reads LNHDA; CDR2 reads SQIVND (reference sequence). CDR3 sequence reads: CASSPRLAGGRETQYF. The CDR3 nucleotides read TGTGCCAGTAGTCCCCGACTAGCGGGAGGGCGGGAGACCCAGTACTTC.

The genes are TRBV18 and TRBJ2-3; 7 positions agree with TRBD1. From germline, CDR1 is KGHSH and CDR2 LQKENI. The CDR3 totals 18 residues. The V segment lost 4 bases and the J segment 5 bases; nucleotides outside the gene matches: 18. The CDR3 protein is CASSRAEASNYRGDTQYF. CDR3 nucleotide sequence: TGTGCCAGCTCACGCGCTGAAGCCAGCAACTACAGGGGAGATACGCAGTATTTT.

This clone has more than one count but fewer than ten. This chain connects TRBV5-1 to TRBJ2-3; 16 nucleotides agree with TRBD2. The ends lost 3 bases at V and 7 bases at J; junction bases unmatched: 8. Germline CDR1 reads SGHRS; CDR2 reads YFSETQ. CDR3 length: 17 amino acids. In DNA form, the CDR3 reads TGCGCCAGCAGCTCGGGACTAGCGGGAGGGGTAATACATACGCAGTATTTT. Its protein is CASSSGLAGGVIHTQYF.

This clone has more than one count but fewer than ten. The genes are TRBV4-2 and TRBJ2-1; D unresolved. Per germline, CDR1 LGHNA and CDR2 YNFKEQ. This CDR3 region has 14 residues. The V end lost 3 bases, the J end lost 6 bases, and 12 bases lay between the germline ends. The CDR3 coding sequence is TGTGCCAGCAGCCAGGTTAACCCGGGCAATGAGCAGTTCTTC. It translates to CASSQVNPGNEQFF.

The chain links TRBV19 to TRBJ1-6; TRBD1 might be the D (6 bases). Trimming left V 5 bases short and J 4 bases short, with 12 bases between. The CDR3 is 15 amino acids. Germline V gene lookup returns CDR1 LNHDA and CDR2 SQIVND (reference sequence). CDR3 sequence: CASSGGRSYNSPLHF. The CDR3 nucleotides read TGTGCCAGTAGTGGGGGCCGATCATATAATTCACCCCTCCACTTT.

The CDR3 bases are TGTGCCAGCGGGACCGGGACAGGGAACGAGCAGTACTTC. This translates into CASGTGTGNEQYF. V gene TRBV2 combines with J gene TRBJ2-7, with 9 positions matching TRBD1. Germline values: CDR1 SNHLY, CDR2 FYNNEI. V lost 8 bases, J lost 5 bases, and 7 bases stayed unmatched. This CDR3 contains 13 residues.

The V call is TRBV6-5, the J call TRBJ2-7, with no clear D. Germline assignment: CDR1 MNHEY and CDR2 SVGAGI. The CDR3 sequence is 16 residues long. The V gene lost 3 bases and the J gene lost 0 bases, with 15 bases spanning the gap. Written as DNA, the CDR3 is TGTGCCAGCAGTTATAATTCACTACCAAGCTCCTACGAGCAGTACTTC. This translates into CASSYNSLPSSYEQYF.

Written as DNA, the CDR3 is TGTGCCAGCAGTTGGGCCTTCAATCAGCCCCAGCATTTT. Translated: CASSWAFNQPQHF. V gene TRBV6-5 combines with J gene TRBJ1-5; D call uncertain. The CDR3 runs to 13 residues. The germline V gene encodes CDR1 MNHEY and CDR2 SVGAGI. V was pared by 4 bases and J by 3 bases, with 7 bases between.

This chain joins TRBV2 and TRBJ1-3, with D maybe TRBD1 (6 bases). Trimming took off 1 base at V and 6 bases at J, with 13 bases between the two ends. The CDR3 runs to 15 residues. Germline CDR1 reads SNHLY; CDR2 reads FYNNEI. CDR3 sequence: CASSEEGRGTNTIYF. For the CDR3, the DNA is TGTGCCAGCAGTGAAGAGGGCAGGGGTACAAACACCATATATTTT.

Here the CDR3 DNA reads TGCGCCAGCAGCTTGGCCGTCGACACCGGGGAGCTGTTTTTT. Its translation: CASSLAVDTGELFF. The genes are TRBV5-1 and TRBJ2-2; D remains unclear. CDR1 is SGHRS, CDR2 YFSETQ, per germline. V shed 0 bases and J shed 3 bases, with 6 bases lying between them. There are 14 residues in the CDR3.

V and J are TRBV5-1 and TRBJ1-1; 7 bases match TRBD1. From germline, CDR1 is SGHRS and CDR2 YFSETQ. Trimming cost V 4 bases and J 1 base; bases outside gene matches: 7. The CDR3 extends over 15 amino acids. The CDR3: CASSTPGTANTEAFF. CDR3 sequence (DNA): TGCGCCAGCAGCACTCCCGGGACAGCGAACACTGAAGCTTTCTTT.

The CDR3 loop is CASSPTGRVYGYTF. CDR3 in DNA: TGTGCCAGCAGCCCGACAGGGCGCGTCTATGGCTACACCTTC. The chain joins TRBV2 to TRBJ1-2, with TRBD1 matching over 7 bases. This CDR3 has 14 residues. Trimming took 6 bases from V and 4 from J; bases not matched to a gene: 8. From germline, CDR1 is SNHLY and CDR2 FYNNEI.

CDR3 DNA: TGCAGCGTTCGGGAGGGAGATACGCAGTATTTT. This gives the protein CSVREGDTQYF. The chain recombines TRBV29-1 with TRBJ2-3, with 8 bases matching TRBD2. Germline V gene lookup returns CDR1 SQVTM and CDR2 ANQGSEA. The V and J ends lost 5 bases and 5 bases, in that order; junction bases with no gene match: 0. The CDR3 consists of 11 residues.

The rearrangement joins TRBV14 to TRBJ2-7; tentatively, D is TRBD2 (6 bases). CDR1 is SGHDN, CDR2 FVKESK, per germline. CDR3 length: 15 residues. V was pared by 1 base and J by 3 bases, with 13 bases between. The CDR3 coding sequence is TGTGCCAGCAGCCAAGGGGGAGGACGGAACTACGAGCAGTACTTC. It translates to CASSQGGGRNYEQYF.

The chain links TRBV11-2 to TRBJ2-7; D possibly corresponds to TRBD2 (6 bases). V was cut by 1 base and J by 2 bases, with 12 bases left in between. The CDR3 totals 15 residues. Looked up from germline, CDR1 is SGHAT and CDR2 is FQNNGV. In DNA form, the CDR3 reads TGTGCCAGCAGCTTAGCCGGGACTTCTCCCTACGAGCAGTACTTC. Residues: CASSLAGTSPYEQYF.

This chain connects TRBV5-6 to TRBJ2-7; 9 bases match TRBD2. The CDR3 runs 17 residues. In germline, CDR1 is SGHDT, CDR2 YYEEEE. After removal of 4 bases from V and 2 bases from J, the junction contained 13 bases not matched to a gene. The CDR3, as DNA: TGTGCCAGCAGCCCGATCGGGCCTAGCGGGATGGCCTACGAGCAGTACTTC. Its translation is CASSPIGPSGMAYEQYF.

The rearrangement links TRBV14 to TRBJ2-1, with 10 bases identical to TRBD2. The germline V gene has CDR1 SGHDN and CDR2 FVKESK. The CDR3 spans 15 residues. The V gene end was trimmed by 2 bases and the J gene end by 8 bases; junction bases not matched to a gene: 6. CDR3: CASSQLAGVMYEQFF. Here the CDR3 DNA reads TGTGCCAGCAGCCAACTAGCGGGAGTCATGTATGAGCAGTTCTTC.

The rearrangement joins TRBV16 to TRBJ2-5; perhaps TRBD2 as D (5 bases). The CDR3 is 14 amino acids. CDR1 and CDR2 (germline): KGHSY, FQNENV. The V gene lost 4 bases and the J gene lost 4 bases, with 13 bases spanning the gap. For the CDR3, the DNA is TGTGCCAGCAGCCCACCTAGCTGGAGAGAGACCCAGTACTTC. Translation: CASSPPSWRETQYF.

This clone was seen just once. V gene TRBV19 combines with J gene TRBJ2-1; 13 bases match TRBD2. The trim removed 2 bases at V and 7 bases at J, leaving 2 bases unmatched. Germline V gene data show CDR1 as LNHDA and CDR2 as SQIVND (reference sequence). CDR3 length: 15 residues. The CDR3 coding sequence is TGTGCCAGTAGTATAAGGACTAGCGGGAGTAATGAGCAGTTCTTC. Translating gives CASSIRTSGSNEQFF.

The DNA for the CDR3 is TGTGCCAGCAGCGTAGTTACCCCGGACAGGGAAAACATTCAGTACTTC. It codes for CASSVVTPDRENIQYF. The rearrangement uses TRBV9 and TRBJ2-4; 8 bases map to TRBD1. The V segment lost 0 bases and the J segment 5 bases; nucleotides outside the gene matches: 7. The CDR3 is 16 amino acids. Germline CDR1 reads SGDLS; CDR2 reads YYNGEE. Full variable domain (outside the CDR3, taken from reference TRBV9 and TRBJ2-4): DSGVTQTPKHLITATGQRVTLRCSPRSGDLSVYWYQQSLDQGLQFLIQYYNGEERAKGNILERFSAQQFPDLHSELNLSSLELGDSALYFCASSVVTPDRENIQYFGAGTRLSVL.

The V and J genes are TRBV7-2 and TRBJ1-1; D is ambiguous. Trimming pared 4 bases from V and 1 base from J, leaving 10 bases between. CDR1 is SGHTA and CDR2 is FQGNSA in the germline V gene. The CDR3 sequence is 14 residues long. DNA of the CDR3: TGTGCCAGCAGCTCCCGAAGAGGGAACACTGAAGCTTTCTTT. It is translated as CASSSRRGNTEAFF.

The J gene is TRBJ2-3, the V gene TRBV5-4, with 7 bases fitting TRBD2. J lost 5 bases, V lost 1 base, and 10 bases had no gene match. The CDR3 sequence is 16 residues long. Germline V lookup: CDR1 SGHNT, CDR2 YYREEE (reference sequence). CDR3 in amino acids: CASSLYGGGRGDTQYF. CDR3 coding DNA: TGTGCCAGCAGCTTGTACGGCGGGGGAAGAGGAGATACGCAGTATTTT.